The 6 T cell receptor beta chains listed next were all sequenced from one sample in a study of CD8 T cells in ankylosing spondylitis. Study observations and caveats: Within ankylosing spondylitis blood, a TCR beta motif made up of several highly homologous variants appeared to be characteristic.

Their specific antigens are unknown. MiXCR, run by TCRdb on the 5' RACE reads, gives a single entry per CDR3 protein. Among some 840,000 distinct CDR3 sequences, about 12% were seen once, and the ten largest hold approximately 0.51%. The specimen sequenced was blood, either unsorted or a sorted T cell fraction (not recorded which). Receptors originate from a male donor with ankylosing spondylitis.

This clonotype was found many times. This chain uses TRBV20-1 with TRBJ2-3; D unresolved. Germline V gene lookup returns CDR1 DFQATT and CDR2 SNEGSKA (reference sequence). Trimming removed 7 bases from V and 4 bases from J, with 21 bases in between. The CDR3 runs to 15 residues. CDR3 in amino acids: CSGHPKLYFADTQYF. The CDR3 DNA follows: TGCAGTGGCCACCCGAAGCTTTATTTCGCAGATACGCAGTATTTT.

CDR3 amino acids: CASSLILAENEQFF. The CDR3 DNA follows: TGCGCCAGCAGCTTGATCCTAGCGGAAAATGAGCAGTTCTTC. This chain connects TRBV5-1 to TRBJ2-1; 7 bases align to TRBD2. The V segment lost 1 base and the J segment 7 bases; nucleotides outside the gene matches: 5. The CDR3 length is 14 residues. Germline V gene data show CDR1 as SGHRS and CDR2 as YFSETQ.

This clonotype was found many times. The V gene is TRBV6-5, the J gene TRBJ2-1; either TRBD1 or TRBD2 may supply D (7 bases each). The V end lost 1 base, the J end lost 6 bases, and 13 bases lay between the germline ends. The CDR3 consists of 15 residues. From germline, CDR1 is MNHEY and CDR2 SVGAGI. CDR3 sequence reads: CASSYWAGGGNEQFF. The CDR3 DNA is TGTGCCAGCAGTTACTGGGCAGGGGGGGGCAATGAGCAGTTCTTC.

This clonotype occurred many times. The CDR3: CASSLERFNSYNEQFF. The CDR3 bases are TGCGCCAGCAGCTTGGAAAGGTTTAACTCCTACAATGAGCAGTTCTTC. The rearrangement uses TRBV5-1 and TRBJ2-1; D ambiguous. Trimming cost V 0 bases and J 0 bases, with 10 bases left between them. This CDR3 contains 16 residues. Looked up from germline, CDR1 is SGHRS and CDR2 is YFSETQ.

The chain joins TRBV20-1 to TRBJ2-5; 11 bases fit TRBD2. The CDR3 length is 21 residues. CDR1 DFQATT and CDR2 SNEGSKA come from the germline V gene (reference sequence). Trimming removed 6 bases from V and 5 bases from J; junction bases left unmatched: 29. DNA for the CDR3: TGCAGTGCCTCGGGACAGGAAAATGTTGGGGCTAGCGGGGGGTCTTTGGAGACCCAGTACTTC. The encoded protein is CSASGQENVGASGGSLETQYF.

This CDR3 is CASSVDSYEQYF. CDR3 coding DNA: TGTGCCAGCTCGGTGGACAGCTACGAGCAGTACTTC. V usage is TRBV18 and J usage is TRBJ2-7; TRBD1 is a possible D gene (6 bases). Trimming removed 6 bases from V and 3 bases from J, with 9 bases in between. The CDR3 runs 12 residues. Germline V lookup: CDR1 KGHSH, CDR2 LQKENI. The variable domain in full, with the rest retrieved from reference TRBV18 and TRBJ2-7, is NAGVMQNPRHLVRRRGQEARLRCSPMKGHSHVYWYRQLPEEGLKFMVYLQKENIIDESGMPKERFSAEFPKEGPSILRIQQVVRGDSAAYFCASSVDSYEQYFGPGTRLTVT.